The 17 T cell receptor beta chains listed next were all sequenced from one sample in a study of cytomegalovirus exposure and HLA in healthy donors. The PCR employed 60 Vbeta primers together with 13 Jbeta primers. Profiled with immunoSEQ multiplex PCR; TCRdb holds only in-frame clones, not every one. The data contain tens of thousands of clones, 65% to 75% of them seen just once; the ten biggest clones take up 4% to 5%. Sample: PBMCs. The receptors originated from a man in his sixties in good health and CMV-seronegative.

J is TRBJ2-1 and V is TRBV15; 8 bases are shared with TRBD2. Germline loops: CDR1 LNHNV, CDR2 YYDKDF (reference sequence). V lost 2 bases, J lost 9 bases, and 6 bases stayed unmatched. This CDR3 contains 14 residues. The CDR3, as DNA: TGTGCCACCAGCAGACCGGGACTAGTGATTGAGCAGTTCTTC. Translation gives CATSRPGLVIEQFF.

This clone was observed a single time. The CDR3 is CASSIGGGRHQPQHF. The CDR3 region has the DNA TGTGCCAGTAGTATTGGCGGGGGACGCCATCAGCCCCAGCATTTT. The chain combines TRBV19 with TRBJ1-5; TRBD1 might be the D (5 bases). The CDR3 is 15 amino acids. Germline CDR1 LNHDA, CDR2 SQIVND (reference sequence). V was pared by 3 bases and J by 5 bases, with 14 bases between.

The genes are TRBV25-1 and TRBJ1-5; D is possibly TRBD1 (6 bases). The CDR3 runs 16 residues. CDR1 and CDR2 from the germline V gene are MGHDK and SYGVNS. V was trimmed by 3 bases and J by 0 bases, leaving 12 bases between them. DNA of the CDR3: TGTGCCAGCAGTGAGACACAGGGCTATAGCAATCAGCCCCAGCATTTT. Residues: CASSETQGYSNQPQHF.

The chain joins TRBV25-1 to TRBJ1-6; 10 bases map to TRBD1. Germline CDR1 reads MGHDK; CDR2 reads SYGVNS. J lost 6 bases, V lost 9 bases, and 2 bases had no gene match. The CDR3 length is 13 residues. For the CDR3, the DNA is TGTGCCAGGAGGACAGGGGGTAATTCACCCCTCCACTTT. Translating gives CARRTGGNSPLHF.

The rearrangement uses TRBV7-8 and TRBJ2-1, with TRBD2 matching over 8 bases. CDR1 and CDR2 (germline): SGHVS, FQNEAQ. The ends lost 4 bases at V and 7 bases at J; junction bases unmatched: 9. The CDR3 extends over 15 amino acids. CDR3 amino acids: CASSSSGTRANEQFF. The CDR3 nucleotides are TGTGCCAGCAGCTCGTCCGGGACTAGAGCGAATGAGCAGTTCTTC.

This clone was counted between two and nine times. The rearrangement links TRBV4-2 to TRBJ1-2, with 7 bases lining up with TRBD1. Trimming removed 2 bases from V and 8 bases from J; junction bases left unmatched: 8. Germline CDR1 and CDR2: LGHNA and YNFKEQ. This CDR3 spans 14 amino acids. The CDR3 spells CASSQNRGSGGYTF. Here the CDR3 DNA reads TGTGCCAGCAGCCAAAACAGGGGAAGCGGGGGCTACACCTTC.

The chain combines TRBV2 with TRBJ2-7; a weak D match, TRBD1 (6 bases). This CDR3 contains 14 residues. The ends were cut back, 3 bases at V and 0 bases at J, with 9 bases in the middle. From germline, CDR1 is SNHLY and CDR2 FYNNEI. In DNA form, the CDR3 reads TGTGCCAGCAGTGAGCAGGGGTACTCCTACGAGCAGTACTTC. Translation: CASSEQGYSYEQYF.

This clone was counted between two and nine times. Other DNA sequences in this sample translate to the same CDR3. The chain carries TRBV11-3 and TRBJ1-1; D might be TRBD1 (6 bases). The CDR3 extends over 13 amino acids. CDR1 SGHNT and CDR2 YENEEA come from the germline V gene. V lost 1 base and J lost 8, with 11 bases in between. For the CDR3, the DNA is TGTGCCAGCAGCTTAGTACGGACAGCAGAAGCTTTCTTT. Its translation is CASSLVRTAEAFF.

The chain has TRBV13 and TRBJ1-2; TRBD1 agrees at 7 bases. Germline lookup yields CDR1 PRHDT and CDR2 FYEKMQ (reference sequence). The CDR3 length is 15 residues. J lost 4 bases, V lost 5 bases, and 10 bases had no gene match. This CDR3 reads CASSVAHRGGYGYTF. In DNA, the CDR3 is TGTGCCAGCAGCGTTGCGCACAGGGGAGGCTATGGCTACACCTTC.

This clone was seen once. This chain joins TRBV4-1 and TRBJ2-3, with a weak D call TRBD2 (6 bases). This CDR3 spans 15 amino acids. The germline V gene encodes CDR1 MGHRA and CDR2 YSYEKL. Trimming cost V 3 bases and J 2 bases, with 12 bases left between them. The CDR3 DNA reads as TGCGCCAGCAGCCAGGTAGGGACTTCCACAGATACGCAGTATTTT. Protein: CASSQVGTSTDTQYF.

The gene calls are TRBV4-2 and TRBJ1-2; 7 bases agree with TRBD1. The trim removed 0 bases at V and 3 bases at J, leaving 10 bases unmatched. In germline, CDR1 is LGHNA, CDR2 YNFKEQ. The CDR3 spans 17 residues. The CDR3 reads CASSQDLTGQSHYGYTF. CDR3 in DNA: TGTGCCAGCAGCCAAGATCTGACGGGACAGTCGCACTATGGCTACACCTTC.

V usage is TRBV19 and J usage is TRBJ1-2; 9 bases match TRBD1. Germline V gene data show CDR1 as LNHDA and CDR2 as SQIVND (reference sequence). V was pared by 6 bases and J by 8 bases, with 10 bases of the junction left unmatched. The CDR3 consists of 14 residues. CDR3 sequence: CASSVQGAPGGYTF. The CDR3 DNA follows: TGTGCCAGTAGCGTACAGGGGGCCCCGGGGGGCTACACCTTC.

The chain joins TRBV7-8 to TRBJ1-2; 7 positions match TRBD1. Germline loops: CDR1 SGHVS, CDR2 FQNEAQ. CDR3 length: 15 amino acids. V dropped 1 base and J dropped 6; count of bases not matched to a gene: 8. CDR3 residues: CASSLGRQGVDGYTF. For the CDR3, the DNA is TGTGCCAGCAGCTTAGGCCGTCAGGGGGTTGATGGCTACACCTTC.

V usage is TRBV5-1 and J usage is TRBJ1-4; D call uncertain. This CDR3 has 16 residues. The germline CDR1 and CDR2 sequences are SGHRS and YFSETQ. The V and J ends lost 4 bases and 8 bases respectively, with 21 bases between them. In DNA form, the CDR3 reads TGCGCCAGCAGCGCTACGACCGGGCGGGGAGGAGAAAAACTGTTTTTT. Translated, it gives CASSATTGRGGEKLFF.

The chain couples TRBV9 to TRBJ1-2, with 11 bases identical to TRBD1. The germline V gene has CDR1 SGDLS and CDR2 YYNGEE. The CDR3 runs 19 residues. Trimming took 1 base from V and 4 from J; bases not matched to a gene: 15. CDR3 amino acids: CASSVSWDRGILRGYGYTF. The CDR3 DNA reads TGTGCCAGCAGCGTAAGCTGGGACAGGGGGATCTTGAGGGGCTATGGCTACACCTTC.

V gene TRBV7-8 combines with J gene TRBJ1-2; a weak D match, TRBD1 (6 bases). The CDR3 runs 14 residues. Trimming took off 5 bases at V and 8 bases at J, with 18 bases between the two ends. The germline gives CDR1 SGHVS, CDR2 FQNEAQ. The chain's CDR3 is CASSPRAAGDGYTF. The CDR3 DNA sequence: TGTGCCAGCAGCCCTCGTGCGGCAGGGGACGGCTACACCTTC.

This clone was found a few times. This chain connects TRBV2 to TRBJ2-5; 10 bases map to TRBD2. J gave up 4 bases and V 5 bases, and 7 bases lay outside the gene matches. The CDR3 runs to 15 residues. The germline gives CDR1 SNHLY, CDR2 FYNNEI. The CDR3 bases are TGTGCCAGCAGTTTACAGCGGGGGGGTGCAGAGACCCAGTACTTC. The encoded protein is CASSLQRGGAETQYF. The variable domain in full, with the rest retrieved from reference TRBV2 and TRBJ2-5, is EPEVTQTPSHQVTQMGQEVILRCVPISNHLYFYWYRQILGQKVEFLVSFYNNEISEKSEIFDDQFSVERPDGSNFTLKIRSTKLEDSAMYFCASSLQRGGAETQYFGPGTRLLVL.